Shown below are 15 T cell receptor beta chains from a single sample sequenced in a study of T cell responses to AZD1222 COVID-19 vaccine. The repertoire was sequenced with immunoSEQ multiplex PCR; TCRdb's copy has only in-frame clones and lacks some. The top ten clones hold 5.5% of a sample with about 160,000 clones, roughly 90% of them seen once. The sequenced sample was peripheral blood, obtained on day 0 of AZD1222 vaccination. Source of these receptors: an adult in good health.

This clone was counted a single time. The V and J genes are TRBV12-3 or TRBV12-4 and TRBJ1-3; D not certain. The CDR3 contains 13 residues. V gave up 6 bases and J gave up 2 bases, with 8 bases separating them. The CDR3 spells CASRRITGNTIYF. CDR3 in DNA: TGTGCCAGCAGGCGGATCACTGGAAACACCATATATTTT.

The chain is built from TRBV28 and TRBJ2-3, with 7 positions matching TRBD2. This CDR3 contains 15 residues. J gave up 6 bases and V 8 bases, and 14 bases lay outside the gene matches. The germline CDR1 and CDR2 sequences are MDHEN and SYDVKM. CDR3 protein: CASDRGGSRWDTQYF. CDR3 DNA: TGTGCCAGCGACCGGGGCGGGAGTAGGTGGGATACGCAGTATTTT.

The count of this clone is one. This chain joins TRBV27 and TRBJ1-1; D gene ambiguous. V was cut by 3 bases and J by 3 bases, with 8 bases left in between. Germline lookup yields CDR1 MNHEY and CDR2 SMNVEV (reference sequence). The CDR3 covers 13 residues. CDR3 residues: CASSFSQYTEAFF. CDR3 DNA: TGTGCCAGCAGTTTTAGCCAGTACACTGAAGCTTTCTTT.

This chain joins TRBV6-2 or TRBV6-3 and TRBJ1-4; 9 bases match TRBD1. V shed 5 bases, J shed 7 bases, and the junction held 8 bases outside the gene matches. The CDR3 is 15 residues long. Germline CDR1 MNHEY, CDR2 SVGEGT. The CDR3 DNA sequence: TGTGCCAGCAGTGCCCCCGGGACAGGGTCTGAAAAACTGTTTTTT. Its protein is CASSAPGTGSEKLFF.

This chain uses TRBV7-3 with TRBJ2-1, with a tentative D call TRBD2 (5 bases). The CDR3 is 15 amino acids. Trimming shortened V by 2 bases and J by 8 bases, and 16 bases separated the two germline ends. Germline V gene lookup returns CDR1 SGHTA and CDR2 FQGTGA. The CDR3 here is CASSLSGSRMDEQFF. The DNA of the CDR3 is TGTGCCAGCAGCTTATCGGGATCCCGGATGGATGAGCAGTTCTTC.

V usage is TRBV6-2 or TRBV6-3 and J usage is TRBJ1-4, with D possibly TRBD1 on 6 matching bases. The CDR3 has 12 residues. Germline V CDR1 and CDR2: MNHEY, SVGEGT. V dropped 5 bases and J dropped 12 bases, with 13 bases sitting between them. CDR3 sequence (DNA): TGTGCCAGCAGTGGGGGCCCTCTGGAACTGTTTTTT. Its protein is CASSGGPLELFF.

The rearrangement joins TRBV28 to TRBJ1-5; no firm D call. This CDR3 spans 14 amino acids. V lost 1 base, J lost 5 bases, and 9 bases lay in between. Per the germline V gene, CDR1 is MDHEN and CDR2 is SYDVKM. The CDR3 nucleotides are TGTGCCAGCAGTTTATCGCGCCAGGATCAGCCCCAGCATTTT. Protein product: CASSLSRQDQPQHF.

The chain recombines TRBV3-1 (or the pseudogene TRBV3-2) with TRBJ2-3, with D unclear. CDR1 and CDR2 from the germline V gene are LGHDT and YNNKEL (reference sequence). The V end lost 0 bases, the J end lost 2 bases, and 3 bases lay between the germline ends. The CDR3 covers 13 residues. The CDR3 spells CASSQEVTDTQYF. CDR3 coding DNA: TGTGCCAGCAGCCAAGAGGTCACAGATACGCAGTATTTT.

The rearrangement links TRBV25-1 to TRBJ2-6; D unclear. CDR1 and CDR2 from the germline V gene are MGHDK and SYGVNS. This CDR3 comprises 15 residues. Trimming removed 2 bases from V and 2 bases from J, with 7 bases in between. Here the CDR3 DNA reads TGTGCCAGCAGTGAAGTAGTCACTGGGGCCAACGTCCTGACTTTC. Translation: CASSEVVTGANVLTF.

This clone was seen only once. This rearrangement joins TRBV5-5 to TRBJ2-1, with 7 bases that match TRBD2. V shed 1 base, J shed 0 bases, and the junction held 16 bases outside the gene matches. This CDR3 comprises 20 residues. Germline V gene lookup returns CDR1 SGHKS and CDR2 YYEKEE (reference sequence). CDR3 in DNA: TGTGCCAGCAGCTTGAGGGGAGGGAACCCCCTATTCAGCTCCTACAATGAGCAGTTCTTC. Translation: CASSLRGGNPLFSSYNEQFF.

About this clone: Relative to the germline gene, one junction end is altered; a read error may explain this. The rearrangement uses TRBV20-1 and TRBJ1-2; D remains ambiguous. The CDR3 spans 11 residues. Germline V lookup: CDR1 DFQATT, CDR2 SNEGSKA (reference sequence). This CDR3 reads CSARDNYGYTF. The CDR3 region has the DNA TGCAGTGCTAGAGATAACTACGGCTACACCTTC.

CDR3 nucleotide sequence: TGTGCCAGCAGCTTCAGGGTCTCTGGGGCCAACGTCCTGACTTTC. Its protein is CASSFRVSGANVLTF. The rearrangement joins TRBV6-2 or TRBV6-3 to TRBJ2-6; D might be TRBD1 (5 bases). The CDR3 covers 15 residues. V lost 6 bases and J lost 0, with 9 bases in between. The germline CDR1 and CDR2 sequences are MNHEY and SVGEGT.

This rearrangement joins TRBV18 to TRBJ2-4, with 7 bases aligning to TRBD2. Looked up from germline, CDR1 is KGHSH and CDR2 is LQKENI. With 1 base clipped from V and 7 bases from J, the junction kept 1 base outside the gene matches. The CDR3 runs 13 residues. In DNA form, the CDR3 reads TGTGCCAGCTCACCACGGGGAGGGAACATTCAGTACTTC. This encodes CASSPRGGNIQYF.

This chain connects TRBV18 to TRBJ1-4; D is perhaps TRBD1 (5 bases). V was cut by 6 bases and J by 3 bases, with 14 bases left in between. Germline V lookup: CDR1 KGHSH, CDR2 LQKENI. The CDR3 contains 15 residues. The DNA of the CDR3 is TGTGCCAGCTCTCCCTCAGGGAACCCTAATGAAAAACTGTTTTTT. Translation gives CASSPSGNPNEKLFF.

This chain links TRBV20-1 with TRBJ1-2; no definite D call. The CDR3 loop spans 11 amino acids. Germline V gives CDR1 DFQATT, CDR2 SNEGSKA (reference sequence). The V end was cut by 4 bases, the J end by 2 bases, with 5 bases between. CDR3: CSAKNNYGYTF. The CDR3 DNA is TGCAGTGCTAAGAACAACTATGGCTACACCTTC.